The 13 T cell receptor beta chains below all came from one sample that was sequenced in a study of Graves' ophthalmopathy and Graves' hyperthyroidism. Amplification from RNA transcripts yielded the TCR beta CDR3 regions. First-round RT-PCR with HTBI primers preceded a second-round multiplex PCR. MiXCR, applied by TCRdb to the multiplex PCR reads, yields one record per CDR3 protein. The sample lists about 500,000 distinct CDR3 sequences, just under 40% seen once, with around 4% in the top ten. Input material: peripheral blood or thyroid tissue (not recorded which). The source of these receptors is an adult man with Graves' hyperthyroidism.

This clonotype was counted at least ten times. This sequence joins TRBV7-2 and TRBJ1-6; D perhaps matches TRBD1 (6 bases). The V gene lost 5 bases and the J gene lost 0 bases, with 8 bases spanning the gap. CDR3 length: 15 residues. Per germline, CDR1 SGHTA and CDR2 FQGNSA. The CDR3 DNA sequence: TGTGCCAGCAGCGGACAGAGCTCCTATAATTCACCCCTCCACTTT. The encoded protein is CASSGQSSYNSPLHF.

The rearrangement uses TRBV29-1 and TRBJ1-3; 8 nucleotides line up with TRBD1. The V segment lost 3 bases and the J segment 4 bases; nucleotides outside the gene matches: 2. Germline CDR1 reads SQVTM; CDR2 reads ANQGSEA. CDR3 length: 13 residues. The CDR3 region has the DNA TGCAGCGTTGACCCAGGGGGCGGAAACACCATATATTTT. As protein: CSVDPGGGNTIYF.

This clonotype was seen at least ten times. Written as DNA, the CDR3 is TGTGCTAGTGGTCCTTACTCCGGCGGCTACACCTTC. Its protein product is CASGPYSGGYTF. This chain connects TRBV12-5 to TRBJ1-2; D ambiguous. The CDR3 runs to 12 residues. Germline CDR1 reads LGHNT; CDR2 reads FRNRAP. V lost 5 bases and J 8 bases, leaving 12 bases between the germline ends.

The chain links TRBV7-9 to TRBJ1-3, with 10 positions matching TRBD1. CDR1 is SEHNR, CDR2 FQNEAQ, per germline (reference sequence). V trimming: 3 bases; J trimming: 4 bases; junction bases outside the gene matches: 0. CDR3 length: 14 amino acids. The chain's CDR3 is CASSLDRGGNTIYF. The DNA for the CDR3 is TGTGCCAGCAGCTTGGACAGGGGGGGAAACACCATATATTTT.

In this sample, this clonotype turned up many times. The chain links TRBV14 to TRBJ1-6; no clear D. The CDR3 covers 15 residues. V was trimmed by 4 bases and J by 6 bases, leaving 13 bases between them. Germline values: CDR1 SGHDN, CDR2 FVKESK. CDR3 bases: TGTGCCAGCAGCCTCCTAACTGGCGGTAATTCACCCCTCCACTTT. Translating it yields CASSLLTGGNSPLHF.

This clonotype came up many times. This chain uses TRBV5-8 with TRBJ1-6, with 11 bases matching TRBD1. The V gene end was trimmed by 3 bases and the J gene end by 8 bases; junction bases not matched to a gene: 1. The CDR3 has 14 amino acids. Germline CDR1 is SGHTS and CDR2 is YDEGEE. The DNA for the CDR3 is TGTGCCAGCAGCTCGGGACAGGGGGATTCACCCCTCCACTTT. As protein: CASSSGQGDSPLHF.

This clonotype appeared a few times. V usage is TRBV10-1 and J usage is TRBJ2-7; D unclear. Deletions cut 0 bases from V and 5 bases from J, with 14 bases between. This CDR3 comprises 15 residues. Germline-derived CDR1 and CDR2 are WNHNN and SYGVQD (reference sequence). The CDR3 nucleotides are TGCGCCAGCAGTGAGTCGGCGTCGGCATCCCACGAGCAGTACTTC. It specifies CASSESASASHEQYF.

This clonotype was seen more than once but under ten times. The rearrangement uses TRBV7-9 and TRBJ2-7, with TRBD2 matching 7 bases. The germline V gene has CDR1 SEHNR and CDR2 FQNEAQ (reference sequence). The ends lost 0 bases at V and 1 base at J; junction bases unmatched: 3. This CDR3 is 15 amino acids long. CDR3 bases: TGTGCCAGCAGCTTAGCTGCGGGAGATTCCTACGAGCAGTACTTC. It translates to CASSLAAGDSYEQYF.

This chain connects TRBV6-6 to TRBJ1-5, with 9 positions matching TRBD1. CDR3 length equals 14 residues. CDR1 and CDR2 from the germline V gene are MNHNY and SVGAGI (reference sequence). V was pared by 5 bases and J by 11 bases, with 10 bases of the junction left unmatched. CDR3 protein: CASSEPGQGVTQHF. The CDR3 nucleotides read TGTGCCAGCAGTGAACCGGGACAGGGTGTGACCCAGCATTTT.

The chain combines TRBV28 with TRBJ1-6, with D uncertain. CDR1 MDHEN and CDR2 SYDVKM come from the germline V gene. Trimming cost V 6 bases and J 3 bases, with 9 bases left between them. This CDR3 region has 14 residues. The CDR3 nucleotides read TGTGCCAGCAGCTACAGTAGCTATAATTCACCCCTCCACTTT. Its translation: CASSYSSYNSPLHF.

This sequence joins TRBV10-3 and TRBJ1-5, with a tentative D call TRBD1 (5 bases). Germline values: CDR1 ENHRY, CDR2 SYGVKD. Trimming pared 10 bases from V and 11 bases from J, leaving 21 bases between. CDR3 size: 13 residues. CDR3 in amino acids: CASTAGSGETQHF. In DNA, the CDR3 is TGTGCCAGCACGGCAGGGTCGGGGGAGACCCAGCATTTT.

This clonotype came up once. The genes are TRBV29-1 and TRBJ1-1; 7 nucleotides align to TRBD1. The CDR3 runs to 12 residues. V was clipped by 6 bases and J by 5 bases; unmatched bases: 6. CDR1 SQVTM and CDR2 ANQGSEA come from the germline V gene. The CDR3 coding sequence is TGCAGCGTAGCAAACAGGGGAACTGAAGCTTTCTTT. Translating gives CSVANRGTEAFF.

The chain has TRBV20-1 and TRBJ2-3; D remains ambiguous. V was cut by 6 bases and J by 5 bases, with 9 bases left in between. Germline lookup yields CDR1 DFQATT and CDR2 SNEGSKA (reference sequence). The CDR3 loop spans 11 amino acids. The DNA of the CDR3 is TGCAGTGCCTTTAAGGGAGATACGCAGTATTTT. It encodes CSAFKGDTQYF.